Below, 29 T cell receptor beta chains from the same sample are listed, as sequenced in a study of control samples from healthy donors and cancer patients. Sequencing was performed with immunoSEQ multiplex PCR; in TCRdb, only in-frame clones are kept and a portion is missing. The sample has 84,000 or so clones, roughly 91% seen once. Sequenced: blood. The receptors were sampled from a man aged 25 to 40 in good health.

The chain carries TRBV5-4 and TRBJ2-7; D is undetermined. Germline CDR1 reads SGHNT; CDR2 reads YYREEE (reference sequence). V lost 5 bases and J lost 8, with 11 bases in between. The CDR3 covers 11 residues. The chain's CDR3 is CASSSSIQQYF. CDR3 nucleotides: TGTGCCAGCAGTTCGTCTATCCAGCAGTACTTC.

The V call is TRBV15, the J call TRBJ1-6; D is unresolved. Trimming removed 6 bases from V and 5 bases from J, with 8 bases in between. CDR1 LNHNV and CDR2 YYDKDF come from the germline V gene (reference sequence). CDR3 length equals 13 residues. The DNA of the CDR3 is TGTGCCACCAGGTACAGCGATAATTCACCCCTCCACTTT. Translating it yields CATRYSDNSPLHF.

The V and J genes are TRBV28 and TRBJ1-5; D gene unclear. Germline loops: CDR1 MDHEN, CDR2 SYDVKM. The CDR3 sequence is 14 residues long. V shed 3 bases and J shed 1 base, with 7 bases lying between them. CDR3 residues: CASSFRPSNQPQHF. DNA of the CDR3: TGTGCCAGCAGTTTCAGACCCAGCAATCAGCCCCAGCATTTT.

The chain recombines TRBV6-2 or TRBV6-3 with TRBJ2-3, with a tentative D call TRBD2 (6 bases). The V gene lost 6 bases and the J gene lost 3 bases, with 16 bases spanning the gap. CDR1 is MNHEY, CDR2 SVGEGT, per germline. The CDR3 spans 15 residues. The CDR3, as DNA: TGTGCCAGCAGCCTCGGGGGAGAGGGGACAGATACGCAGTATTTT. Protein sequence: CASSLGGEGTDTQYF.

This chain joins TRBV4-2 and TRBJ1-2, with TRBD1 matching 8 bases. J gave up 2 bases and V 3 bases, and 14 bases lay outside the gene matches. The V gene's germline CDR1 is LGHNA and CDR2 YNFKEQ. The CDR3 is 18 amino acids. This CDR3 reads CASSQEGGQVILNYGYTF. CDR3 nucleotide sequence: TGTGCCAGCAGCCAGGAGGGGGGACAGGTTATCTTGAACTATGGCTACACCTTC.

The chain links TRBV10-3 to TRBJ1-1; the match to TRBD1 covers 9 bases. Germline CDR1 reads ENHRY; CDR2 reads SYGVKD. V gave up 6 bases and J gave up 1 base; unmatched junction bases: 3. The CDR3 is 14 amino acids. The chain's CDR3 is CAIRRTGENTEAFF. CDR3 coding DNA: TGTGCCATCAGACGGACAGGGGAGAACACTGAAGCTTTCTTT.

V and J are TRBV2 and TRBJ2-1, with 13 bases matching TRBD2. The ends lost 1 base at V and 7 bases at J; junction bases unmatched: 1. Germline lookup yields CDR1 SNHLY and CDR2 FYNNEI. The CDR3 loop spans 15 amino acids. The CDR3 sequence: CASSEGLAGGNEQFF. In nucleotides, the CDR3 is TGTGCCAGCAGTGAAGGACTAGCGGGAGGAAATGAGCAGTTCTTC.

The CDR3 protein is CASSLEGGVYNEQFF. The CDR3 DNA sequence: TGCGCCAGCAGCTTGGAAGGTGGGGTCTACAATGAGCAGTTCTTC. J is TRBJ2-1 and V is TRBV5-1; unclear D gene. With 0 bases removed from V and 3 bases from J, the gap between germline ends came to 10 bases. The CDR3 is 15 residues long. CDR1 and CDR2 from the germline V gene are SGHRS and YFSETQ.

The gene calls are TRBV19 and TRBJ1-5, with 7 bases lining up with TRBD1. The length of the CDR3 is 17 residues. Germline V gene sequence: CDR1 LNHDA, CDR2 SQIVND (reference sequence). V gave up 0 bases and J gave up 1 base; unmatched junction bases: 6. CDR3 sequence: CASSIDRGGQSNQPQHF. CDR3 nucleotides: TGTGCCAGTAGTATAGATCGGGGGGGACAGAGCAATCAGCCCCAGCATTTT.

This sequence joins TRBV11-2 and TRBJ2-1; either TRBD1 or TRBD2 may fit D (5 bases each). The CDR3 sequence is 15 residues long. Trimming removed 3 bases at V and 7 bases at J, with 16 bases between. The V gene's germline CDR1 is SGHAT and CDR2 FQNNGV. This CDR3 is CASSLDGASVNEQFF. CDR3 DNA sequence: TGTGCCAGCAGCTTGGACGGGGCAAGTGTGAATGAGCAGTTCTTC.

V and J are TRBV4-3 and TRBJ1-1, with TRBD1 as a possible D gene (6 bases). The length of the CDR3 is 14 residues. V lost 1 base to trimming and J lost 7 bases, with 13 bases between them. Germline values: CDR1 LGHNA, CDR2 YSLEER. The CDR3 region is CASSQAVQGGEAFF. CDR3 DNA: TGCGCCAGCAGCCAAGCCGTACAGGGTGGTGAAGCTTTCTTT.

The chain combines TRBV25-1 with TRBJ2-1, with D perhaps TRBD2 (5 bases). The germline V gene encodes CDR1 MGHDK and CDR2 SYGVNS. The ends were cut back, 4 bases at V and 6 bases at J, with 13 bases in the middle. The CDR3 is 14 residues long. The CDR3 coding sequence is TGTGCCAGCAGTGCCAGGACTGTAAGCAATGAGCAGTTCTTC. This gives the protein CASSARTVSNEQFF.

The gene calls are TRBV4-1 and TRBJ2-5, with 7 bases identical to TRBD2. The CDR3 contains 15 residues. Losses at the gene ends were 0 bases for V and 8 bases for J; bases not matched to a gene: 9. Germline values: CDR1 MGHRA, CDR2 YSYEKL. For the CDR3, the DNA is TGCGCCAGCAGCCAAGAAGGCTCCGGGGAGGGCACCCAGTACTTC. It yields the protein CASSQEGSGEGTQYF.

CDR3 DNA sequence: TGTGCCAGCAGTTTACGACCCCGCGTAGCGGGGGGATCAGATACGCAGTATTTT. This sequence encodes CASSLRPRVAGGSDTQYF. The chain joins TRBV27 to TRBJ2-3, with TRBD2 matching 10 bases. In germline, CDR1 is MNHEY, CDR2 SMNVEV (reference sequence). J was trimmed by 4 bases and V by 2 bases; bases with no gene match: 12. This CDR3 is built from 18 residues.

The rearrangement joins TRBV11-3 to TRBJ2-1; a possible D gene is TRBD2 (5 bases). CDR3 length: 13 amino acids. Per germline, CDR1 SGHNT and CDR2 YENEEA. Between the trimmed V and J ends, which lost 0 bases and 9 bases, there was a span of 9 bases. CDR3: CASSLDWAGEQFF. The DNA of the CDR3 is TGTGCCAGCAGCTTAGACTGGGCGGGTGAGCAGTTCTTC.

V gene TRBV19 combines with J gene TRBJ2-6; 8 bases match TRBD1. Germline trimming cut 5 bases from V and 0 bases from J; bases unmatched to any gene: 9. In germline, CDR1 is LNHDA, CDR2 SQIVND (reference sequence). CDR3 length: 18 amino acids. CDR3 in DNA: TGTGCCAGTAGTTGGCTCTGGGACAGGAGCTCTGGGGCCAACGTCCTGACTTTC. Its translation: CASSWLWDRSSGANVLTF.

The V gene is TRBV28, the J gene TRBJ2-7, with a tentative D call TRBD1 (6 bases). V gave up 3 bases and J gave up 4 bases, with 19 bases separating them. The CDR3 covers 16 residues. Per the germline V gene, CDR1 is MDHEN and CDR2 is SYDVKM. CDR3 in amino acids: CASSFPGVLRGYEQYF. CDR3 bases: TGTGCCAGCAGTTTTCCAGGAGTCCTGAGGGGGTACGAGCAGTACTTC.

This rearrangement joins TRBV27 to TRBJ2-1; TRBD1 matches 7 bases. The V gene end was trimmed by 7 bases and the J gene end by 7 bases; junction bases not matched to a gene: 7. Germline lookup yields CDR1 MNHEY and CDR2 SMNVEV (reference sequence). The CDR3 sequence is 13 residues long. Here the CDR3 DNA reads TGTGCCAGCACCAACAGGGGCGTGAATGAGCAGTTCTTC. This translates into CASTNRGVNEQFF.

CDR3 DNA: TGCGCCAGCAGCGTGTCCAGCACAGATACGCAGTATTTT. As protein: CASSVSSTDTQYF. This chain uses TRBV5-1 with TRBJ2-3; unclear D gene. Germline CDR1 is SGHRS and CDR2 is YFSETQ. Trimming took 4 bases from V and 0 from J, leaving 6 bases between them. This CDR3 has 13 amino acids.

The J gene is TRBJ1-3, the V gene TRBV11-2; D gene uncertain. The CDR3 consists of 16 residues. Germline loops: CDR1 SGHAT, CDR2 FQNNGV. Trimming cost V 1 base and J 4 bases, with 14 bases left between them. CDR3 protein: CASSLVMSAGGNTIYF. For the CDR3, the DNA is TGTGCCAGCAGCTTAGTGATGTCGGCAGGAGGAAACACCATATATTTT.

The chain couples TRBV29-1 to TRBJ2-3; D call uncertain. V shed 0 bases and J shed 1 base, with 14 bases lying between them. This CDR3 contains 16 residues. The germline CDR1 and CDR2 sequences are SQVTM and ANQGSEA. As DNA, the CDR3 is TGCAGCGTTGAAGATGGAGCATCTCGGGGCACAGATACGCAGTATTTT. Translating it yields CSVEDGASRGTDTQYF.

This chain connects TRBV30 to TRBJ2-7, with 8 bases that match TRBD2. The CDR3 extends over 15 amino acids. With V trimmed by 3 bases and J by 3 bases, 10 bases remained unmatched. Germline V gene data show CDR1 as GTSNPN and CDR2 as SVGIG (reference sequence). CDR3 loop: CAWSGPFSGSYEQYF. Here the CDR3 DNA reads TGTGCCTGGAGCGGACCGTTCAGCGGGAGCTACGAGCAGTACTTC. The whole variable domain, filled in from reference TRBV30 and TRBJ2-7, reads SQTIHQWPATLVQPVGSPLSLECTVEGTSNPNLYWYRQAAGRGLQLLFYSVGIGQISSEVPQNLSASRPQDRQFILSSKKLLLSDSGFYLCAWSGPFSGSYEQYFGPGTRLTVT.

The chain combines TRBV2 with TRBJ1-3; D is ambiguous. The CDR3 is made up of 14 amino acids. The germline V gene has CDR1 SNHLY and CDR2 FYNNEI. Trimming stripped 6 bases from V and 0 bases from J, with 9 bases between. The CDR3 reads CASRDHYSGNTIYF. Written as DNA, the CDR3 is TGTGCCAGCAGGGACCATTACTCTGGAAACACCATATATTTT. The variable domain in full, completed from reference TRBV2 and TRBJ1-3, reads EPEVTQTPSHQVTQMGQEVILRCVPISNHLYFYWYRQILGQKVEFLVSFYNNEISEKSEIFDDQFSVERPDGSNFTLKIRSTKLEDSAMYFCASRDHYSGNTIYFGEGSWLTVV.

This chain uses TRBV19 with TRBJ2-3, with 13 nucleotides matching TRBD2. In germline, CDR1 is LNHDA, CDR2 SQIVND (reference sequence). This CDR3 has 18 amino acids. V shed 3 bases, J shed 4 bases, and the junction held 10 bases outside the gene matches. In nucleotides, the CDR3 is TGTGCCAGTAGTATGAGCCCCGGACTAGCGGGGGTTGCAGATACGCAGTATTTT. The encoded protein is CASSMSPGLAGVADTQYF.

The rearrangement uses TRBV5-4 and TRBJ1-2, with 10 bases that match TRBD1. The V gene end was trimmed by 0 bases and the J gene end by 6 bases; junction bases not matched to a gene: 5. Germline CDR1 reads SGHNT; CDR2 reads YYREEE (reference sequence). This CDR3 contains 15 residues. CDR3 coding DNA: TGTGCCAGCAGCTTGGTGGGACAGGGGTTGAATGGCTACACCTTC. Residues: CASSLVGQGLNGYTF.

The gene calls are TRBV28 and TRBJ1-1; D gene uncertain. Trimming pared 3 bases from V and 3 bases from J, leaving 5 bases between. The CDR3 is made up of 12 amino acids. In germline, CDR1 is MDHEN, CDR2 SYDVKM. CDR3 nucleotides: TGTGCCAGCAGTTTGGGGTACACTGAAGCTTTCTTT. Its translation: CASSLGYTEAFF.

This chain links TRBV24-1 with TRBJ2-7; no firm D call. Per germline, CDR1 KGHDR and CDR2 SFDVKD. V lost 5 bases, J lost 5 bases, and 12 bases lay in between. The CDR3 covers 13 residues. The CDR3 loop is CATSGPNVDEQYF. The CDR3 nucleotides read TGTGCCACCAGTGGCCCAAACGTCGACGAGCAGTACTTC.

The V and J genes are TRBV19 and TRBJ1-2; D is uncertain. This CDR3 is built from 14 residues. The germline V gene has CDR1 LNHDA and CDR2 SQIVND (reference sequence). The V gene lost 7 bases and the J gene lost 2 bases, with 14 bases spanning the gap. The CDR3 coding sequence is TGTGCCAGTAATGGGCGTGGCAGCAACTATGGCTACACCTTC. Translation gives CASNGRGSNYGYTF.

The V and J genes are TRBV6-2 or TRBV6-3 and TRBJ2-5; D is perhaps TRBD1 (6 bases). CDR1 and CDR2 from the germline V gene are MNHEY and SVGEGT. Between the trimmed V and J ends, which lost 5 bases and 4 bases, there was a span of 8 bases. The CDR3 has 12 residues. CDR3 in DNA: TGTGCCAGCAGTCCAGGGGCAGAGACCCAGTACTTC. Its translation: CASSPGAETQYF.